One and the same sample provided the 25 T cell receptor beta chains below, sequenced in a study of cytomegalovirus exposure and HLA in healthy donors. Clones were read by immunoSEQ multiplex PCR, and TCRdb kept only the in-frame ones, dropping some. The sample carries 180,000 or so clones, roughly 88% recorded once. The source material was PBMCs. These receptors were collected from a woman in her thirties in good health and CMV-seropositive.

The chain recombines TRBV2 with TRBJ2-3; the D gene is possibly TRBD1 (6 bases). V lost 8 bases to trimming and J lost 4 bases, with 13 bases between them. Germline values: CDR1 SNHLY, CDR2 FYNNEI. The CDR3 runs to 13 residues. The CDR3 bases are TGTGCCAGCGGTAGGGGGAATCCAGATACGCAGTATTTT. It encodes CASGRGNPDTQYF.

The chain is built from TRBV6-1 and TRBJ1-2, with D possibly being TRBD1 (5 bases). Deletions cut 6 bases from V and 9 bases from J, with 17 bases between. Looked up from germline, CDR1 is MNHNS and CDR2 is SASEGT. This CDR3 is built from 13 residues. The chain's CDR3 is CASSKGQGISYTF. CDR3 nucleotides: TGTGCCAGCAGCAAGGGGCAAGGAATCAGCTACACCTTC.

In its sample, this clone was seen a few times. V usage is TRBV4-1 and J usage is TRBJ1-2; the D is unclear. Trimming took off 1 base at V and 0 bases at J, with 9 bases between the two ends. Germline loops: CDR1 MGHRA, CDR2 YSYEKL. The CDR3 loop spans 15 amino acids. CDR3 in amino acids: CASSQVAGTNYGYTF. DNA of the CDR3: TGCGCCAGCAGCCAAGTGGCGGGGACTAACTATGGCTACACCTTC.

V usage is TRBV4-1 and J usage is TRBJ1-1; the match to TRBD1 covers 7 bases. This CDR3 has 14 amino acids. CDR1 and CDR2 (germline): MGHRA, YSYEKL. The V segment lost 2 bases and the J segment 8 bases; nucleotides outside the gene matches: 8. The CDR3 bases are TGCGCCAGCAGCCAATTCCACAGGGGAATAGAAGCTTTCTTT. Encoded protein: CASSQFHRGIEAFF.

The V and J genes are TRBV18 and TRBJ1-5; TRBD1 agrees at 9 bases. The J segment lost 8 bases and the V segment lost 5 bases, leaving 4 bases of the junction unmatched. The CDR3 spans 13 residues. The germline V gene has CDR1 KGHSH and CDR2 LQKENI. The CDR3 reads CASSTGGWEPQHF. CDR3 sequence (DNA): TGTGCCAGCTCAACAGGGGGCTGGGAGCCCCAGCATTTT.

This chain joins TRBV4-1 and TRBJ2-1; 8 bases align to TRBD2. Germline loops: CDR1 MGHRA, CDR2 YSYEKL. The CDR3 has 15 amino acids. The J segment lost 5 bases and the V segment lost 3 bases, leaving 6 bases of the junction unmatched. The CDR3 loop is CASSHPAGAHNEQFF. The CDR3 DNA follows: TGCGCCAGCAGCCATCCAGCGGGAGCTCACAATGAGCAGTTCTTC.

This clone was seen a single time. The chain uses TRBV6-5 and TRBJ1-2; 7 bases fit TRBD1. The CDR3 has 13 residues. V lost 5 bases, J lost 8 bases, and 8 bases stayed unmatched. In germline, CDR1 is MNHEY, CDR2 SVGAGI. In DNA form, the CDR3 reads TGTGCCAGCAGTGGCACAGGGGCGCGAGGCTACACCTTC. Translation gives CASSGTGARGYTF.

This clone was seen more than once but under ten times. The CDR3 DNA follows: TGTGCCAGTAGTATTCCGGGACTAGCGATAGAGCAGTTCTTC. Translated, it gives CASSIPGLAIEQFF. The chain has TRBV19 and TRBJ2-1, with 10 bases lining up with TRBD2. V was pared by 3 bases and J by 10 bases, with 6 bases of the junction left unmatched. Germline CDR1 LNHDA, CDR2 SQIVND (reference sequence). This CDR3 comprises 14 residues.

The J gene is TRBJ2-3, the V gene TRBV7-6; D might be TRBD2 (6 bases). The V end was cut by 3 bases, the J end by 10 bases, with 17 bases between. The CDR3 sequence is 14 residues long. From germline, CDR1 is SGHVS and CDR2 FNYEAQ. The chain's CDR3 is CASSFSGGSEAQYF. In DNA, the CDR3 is TGTGCCAGCAGCTTCAGTGGAGGGTCCGAGGCGCAGTATTTT.

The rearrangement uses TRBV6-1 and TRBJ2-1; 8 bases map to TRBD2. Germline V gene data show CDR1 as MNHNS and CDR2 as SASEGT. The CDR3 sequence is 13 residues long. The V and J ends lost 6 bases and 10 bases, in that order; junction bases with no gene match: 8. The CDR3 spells CASRSAGAVEQFF. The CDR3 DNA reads TGTGCCAGCAGGTCAGCGGGAGCGGTGGAGCAGTTCTTC.

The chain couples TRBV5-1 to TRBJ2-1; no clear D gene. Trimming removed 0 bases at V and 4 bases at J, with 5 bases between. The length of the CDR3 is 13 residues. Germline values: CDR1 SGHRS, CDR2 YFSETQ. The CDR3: CASSLGLYNEQFF. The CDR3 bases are TGCGCCAGCAGCTTGGGACTTTACAATGAGCAGTTCTTC.

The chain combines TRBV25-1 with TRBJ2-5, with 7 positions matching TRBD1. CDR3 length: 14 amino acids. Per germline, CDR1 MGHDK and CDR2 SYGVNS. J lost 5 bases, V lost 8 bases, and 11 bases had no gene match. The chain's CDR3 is CASSNEGQSETQYF. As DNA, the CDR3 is TGTGCCAGCTCAAATGAGGGACAGAGCGAGACCCAGTACTTC.

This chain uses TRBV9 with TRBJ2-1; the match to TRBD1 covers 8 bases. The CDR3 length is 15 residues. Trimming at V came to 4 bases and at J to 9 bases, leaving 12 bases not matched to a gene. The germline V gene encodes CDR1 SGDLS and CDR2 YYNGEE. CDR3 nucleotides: TGTGCCAGCAGCACCTCAGGGGGCCCTTTCATTGAGCAGTTCTTC. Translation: CASSTSGGPFIEQFF.

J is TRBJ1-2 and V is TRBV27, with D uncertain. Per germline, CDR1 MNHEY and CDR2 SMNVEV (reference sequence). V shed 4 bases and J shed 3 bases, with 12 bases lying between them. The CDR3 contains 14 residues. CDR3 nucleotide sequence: TGTGCCAGCAGTTACCGAGCTACCTACTATGGCTACACCTTC. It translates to CASSYRATYYGYTF.

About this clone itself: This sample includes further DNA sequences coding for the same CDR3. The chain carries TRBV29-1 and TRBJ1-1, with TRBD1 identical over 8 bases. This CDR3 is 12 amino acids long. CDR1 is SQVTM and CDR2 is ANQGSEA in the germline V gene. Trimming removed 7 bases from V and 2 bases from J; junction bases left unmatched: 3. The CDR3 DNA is TGCAGCGCCGGACAGGGAAACACTGAAGCTTTCTTT. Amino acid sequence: CSAGQGNTEAFF.

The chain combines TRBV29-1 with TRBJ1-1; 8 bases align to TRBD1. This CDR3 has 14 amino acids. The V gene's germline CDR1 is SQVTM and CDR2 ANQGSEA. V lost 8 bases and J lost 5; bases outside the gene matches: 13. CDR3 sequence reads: CSLRNPGGGTEAFF. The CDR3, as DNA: TGCAGCCTACGAAACCCAGGGGGCGGTACTGAAGCTTTCTTT.

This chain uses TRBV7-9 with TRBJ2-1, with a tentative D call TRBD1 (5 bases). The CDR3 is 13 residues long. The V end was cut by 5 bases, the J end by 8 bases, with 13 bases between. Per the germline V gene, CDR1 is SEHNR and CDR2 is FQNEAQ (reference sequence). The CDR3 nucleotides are TGTGCCAGCAGCCCCACCAGGGTGGATGAGCAGTTCTTC. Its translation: CASSPTRVDEQFF.

The DNA of the CDR3 is TGTGCCATCAGAGAACAGGGGGCTGGTGGCTACACCTTC. Its protein product is CAIREQGAGGYTF. The gene calls are TRBV10-3 and TRBJ1-2; TRBD1 matches 9 bases. This CDR3 comprises 13 residues. Trimming cost V 6 bases and J 7 bases; bases outside gene matches: 6. CDR1 and CDR2 (germline): ENHRY, SYGVKD.

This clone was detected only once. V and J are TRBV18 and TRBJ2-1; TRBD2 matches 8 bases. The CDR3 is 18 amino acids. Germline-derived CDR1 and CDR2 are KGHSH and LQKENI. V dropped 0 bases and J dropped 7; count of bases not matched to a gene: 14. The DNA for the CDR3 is TGTGCCAGCTCACCACCTGGTAGCCGGGGGGGTGGAGGGAATGAGCAGTTCTTC. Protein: CASSPPGSRGGGGNEQFF.

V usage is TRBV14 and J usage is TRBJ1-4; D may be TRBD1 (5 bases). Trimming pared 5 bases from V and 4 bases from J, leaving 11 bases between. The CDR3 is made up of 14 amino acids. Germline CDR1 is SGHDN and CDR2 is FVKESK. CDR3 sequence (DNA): TGTGCCAGCAGCGTGACAGTTTATAATGAAAAACTGTTTTTT. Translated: CASSVTVYNEKLFF.

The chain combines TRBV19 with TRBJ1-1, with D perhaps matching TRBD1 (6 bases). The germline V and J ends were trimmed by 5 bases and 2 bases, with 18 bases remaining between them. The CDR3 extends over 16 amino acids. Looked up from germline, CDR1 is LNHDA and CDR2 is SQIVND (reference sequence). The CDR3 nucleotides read TGTGCCAGTAGTTTTGAGTTCGGGACAACTAACACTGAAGCTTTCTTT. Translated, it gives CASSFEFGTTNTEAFF.

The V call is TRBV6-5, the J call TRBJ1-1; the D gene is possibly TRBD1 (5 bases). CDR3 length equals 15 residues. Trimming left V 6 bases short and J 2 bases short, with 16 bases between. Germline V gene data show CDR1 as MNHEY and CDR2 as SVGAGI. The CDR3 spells CASRDLARANTEAFF. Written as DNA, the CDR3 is TGTGCCAGCAGGGACCTCGCCAGGGCAAACACTGAAGCTTTCTTT.

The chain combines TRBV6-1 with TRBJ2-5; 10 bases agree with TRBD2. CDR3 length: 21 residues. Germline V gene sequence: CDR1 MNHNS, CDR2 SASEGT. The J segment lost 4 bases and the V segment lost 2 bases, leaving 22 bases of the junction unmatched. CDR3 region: CASSELPIGVSSGSLIETQYF. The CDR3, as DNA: TGTGCCAGCAGTGAATTGCCTATCGGGGTCTCTAGCGGGAGCTTAATAGAGACCCAGTACTTC.

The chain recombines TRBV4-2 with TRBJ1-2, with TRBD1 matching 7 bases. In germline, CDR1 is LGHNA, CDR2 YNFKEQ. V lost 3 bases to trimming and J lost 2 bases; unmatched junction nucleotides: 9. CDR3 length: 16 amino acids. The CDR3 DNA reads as TGTGCCAGCAGCCAGGGTCCTGGGACAGCAAACTATGGCTACACCTTC. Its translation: CASSQGPGTANYGYTF.

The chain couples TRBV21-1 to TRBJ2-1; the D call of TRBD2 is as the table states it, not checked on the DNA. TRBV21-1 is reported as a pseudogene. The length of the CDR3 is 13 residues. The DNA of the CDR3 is TGTGCCAGCAGCCTGACTAGCAACAATGAGCAGTTCTTC. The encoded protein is CASSLTSNNEQFF.